The rows below give T cell receptor beta chains drawn from one sample of a study of early T cells in non-severe SARS-CoV-2 infection. TCRdb used MiXCR to reprocess the 5' RACE reads, holding one entry per CDR3 protein. The sample has tens of thousands of distinct CDR3 sequences, 4.5% to 6.5% seen once. Sequencing used whole blood. The receptors originated from an adult who was a healthcare worker with PCR-confirmed SARS-CoV-2 infection or an uninfected control (not recorded which). Both conserved end residues are trimmed from each CDR3. Fields, in order: V gene, J gene, clone size, CDR3 protein. Not all rows give a size; the values are once, few, many and, for expanded clones, a class.

V: TRBV7-9
J: TRBJ2-7
size: few
CDR3: ASSPDRYEQY

V: TRBV12-3/TRBV12-4
J: TRBJ2-1
size: many
CDR3: ASSTRGQGADEQF

V: TRBV2
J: TRBJ2-4
size: -
CDR3: ASIDAGRQRNIQY

V: TRBV7-8
J: TRBJ1-1
size: few
CDR3: ASSLGQERMNTEAF

V: TRBV5-1
J: TRBJ2-1
size: many
CDR3: ASSLWLAQRGNEQF

V: TRBV19
J: TRBJ1-5
size: medium-sized
CDR3: ASSLDIHGTWSNQPQH

V: TRBV30
J: TRBJ2-6
size: -
CDR3: ARRGSGANVLT

V: TRBV12-3/TRBV12-4
J: TRBJ2-2
size: few
CDR3: ASAQGPGTGELF

V: TRBV5-1
J: TRBJ2-1
size: -
CDR3: ASSLLSSYNEQF

V: TRBV5-1
J: TRBJ1-1
size: many
CDR3: ASRPRQGNTEAF